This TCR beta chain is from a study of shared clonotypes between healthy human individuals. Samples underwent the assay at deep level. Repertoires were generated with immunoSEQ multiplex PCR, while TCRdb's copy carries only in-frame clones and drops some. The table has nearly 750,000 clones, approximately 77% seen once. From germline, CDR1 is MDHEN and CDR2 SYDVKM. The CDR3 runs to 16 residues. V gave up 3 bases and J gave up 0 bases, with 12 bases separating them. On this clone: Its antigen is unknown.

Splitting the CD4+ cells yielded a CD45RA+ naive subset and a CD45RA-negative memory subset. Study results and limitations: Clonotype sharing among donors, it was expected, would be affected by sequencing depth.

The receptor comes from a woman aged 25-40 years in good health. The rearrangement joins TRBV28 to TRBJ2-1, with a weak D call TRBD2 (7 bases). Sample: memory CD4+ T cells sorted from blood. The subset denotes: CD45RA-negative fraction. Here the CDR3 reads CASSFGGASSYNEQFF. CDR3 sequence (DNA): TGTGCCAGCAGTTTTGGGGGGGCGAGCTCCTACAATGAGCAGTTCTTC.